The sequence of this T cell receptor beta chain was determined in a study of blood T cell repertoires in COVID-19. Profiled with immunoSEQ multiplex PCR; TCRdb holds only in-frame clones, not every one. This table holds approximately 25,000 clones, 75% to 90% found once. Between the trimmed V and J ends, which lost 2 bases and 1 base, there was a span of 6 bases. There are 13 residues in the CDR3. Germline CDR1 is LNHDA and CDR2 is SQIVND (reference sequence). Material for sequencing was peripheral blood. This sequence originates from a human donor in a cohort sampled during active COVID-19. V and J are TRBV19 and TRBJ2-7; TRBD1 is a possible D gene (5 bases). The CDR3 DNA reads TGTGCCAGTAGTATAACAGGTTCCTACGAGCAGTACTTC. It encodes CASSITGSYEQYF.